This T cell receptor (beta chain) emerged from a study of blood T cell repertoires in COVID-19. Study background: Material from acute and convalescent COVID-19 was sourced from the United States, Italy and Spain. In each case, the material was cDNA or gDNA derived from T cells, B-cell-depleted T cells, or PBMCs.

The CDR3 is 15 residues long. CDR1 SGHTA and CDR2 FQGTGA come from the germline V gene. The germline V and J ends were trimmed by 1 base and 7 bases, with 16 bases remaining between them. In the original analysis: Reference gene primers were amplified, and this amplification served to estimate nucleated cell counts. Only in-frame clones appear in the TCRdb table, and some are missing; sequencing was by immunoSEQ multiplex PCR. That table gives V, J and clone size, and the DNA gave D and trimming. The sample lists about 150,000 clones; roughly 72% were seen once. The source of this sequence is an elderly woman with acute or convalescent COVID-19. The rearrangement joins TRBV7-3 to TRBJ1-1; tentatively, D is TRBD1 (5 bases). What was sequenced was peripheral blood. The CDR3 region is CASSLMSGPQFEAFF. CDR3 DNA sequence: TGTGCCAGCAGCTTAATGTCAGGGCCACAATTTGAAGCTTTCTTT.